The sequence of this T cell receptor (beta chain) was determined in a study of cytomegalovirus exposure and HLA in healthy donors. Study-level results: Immune exposure information comprised only CMV serostatus.

Germline loops: CDR1 SEHNR, CDR2 FQNEAQ (reference sequence). CDR3 length: 15 amino acids. PCR employed 60 Vbeta and 13 Jbeta primers. The protocol was immunoSEQ multiplex PCR, while the TCRdb copy is restricted to in-frame clones and leaves out a portion. The sample carries roughly 200,000 clones, 70% to 85% recorded once. About this clone itself: Its antigen is as yet unknown. A junction boundary mismatches the germline segment, possibly from a read error.

The sequenced sample consisted of PBMCs. The chain joins TRBV7-9 to TRBJ2-1, with 9 bases aligning to TRBD2. This receptor was taken from a woman aged 40 to 50 in good health and CMV-seronegative. CDR3 region: CSSSSLAGDYNEQFF. The DNA for the CDR3 is TGTTCCAGCAGCTCCTTAGCGGGGGACTACAATGAGCAGTTCTTC.